This note documents a single T cell receptor beta chain sequence. Its target is unknown. The data were taken from a study of cytomegalovirus exposure and HLA in healthy donors. Study details: The roughly 120 validation repertoires used the same platform as the roughly 670 first-cohort repertoires (as reported by a later analysis).

V lost 2 bases and J lost 5; bases outside the gene matches: 18. Germline V gene sequence: CDR1 MGHRA, CDR2 YSYEKL. The CDR3 runs to 19 residues. Here immunoSEQ multiplex PCR was the method, and the copy in TCRdb shows in-frame clones only, minus some. Here the sample spans 150,000 to 200,000 clones, 70% to 90% being singletons. Study results and limitations: The classifier was said to identify cytomegalovirus status with high specificity and sensitivity. The study labeled 150 or so TCR beta chains cytomegalovirus-associated.

What was sequenced was PBMCs. This chain joins TRBV4-1 and TRBJ2-1, with TRBD1 matching over 7 bases. The receptor was isolated from a man aged 25 to 40 in good health and CMV-seropositive. CDR3 nucleotides: TGCGCCAGCAGCCAATTCGGTGGCAGGGGGTTTTTAGGAAACAATGAGCAGTTCTTC. Amino acid sequence: CASSQFGGRGFLGNNEQFF.